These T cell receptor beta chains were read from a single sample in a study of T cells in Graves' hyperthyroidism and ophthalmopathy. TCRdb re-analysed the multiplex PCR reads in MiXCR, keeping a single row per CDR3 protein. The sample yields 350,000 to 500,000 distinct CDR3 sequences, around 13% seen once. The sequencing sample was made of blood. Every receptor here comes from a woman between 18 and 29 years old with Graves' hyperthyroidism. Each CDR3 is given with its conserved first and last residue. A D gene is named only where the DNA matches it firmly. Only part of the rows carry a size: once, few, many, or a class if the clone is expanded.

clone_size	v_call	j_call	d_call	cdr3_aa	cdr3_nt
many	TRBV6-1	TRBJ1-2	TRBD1	CASSDGQDYYGYTF	TGTGCCAGCAGTGACGGACAGGATTATTATGGCTACACCTTC
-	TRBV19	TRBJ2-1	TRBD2	CASSKDPGGLAEYNEQFF	TGTGCCAGTAGTAAAGATCCCGGCGGACTAGCGGAATACAATGAGCAGTTCTTC
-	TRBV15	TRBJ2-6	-	CATSRDDGPGANVLTF	TGTGCCACCAGCAGAGATGACGGACCCGGGGCCAACGTCCTGACTTTC
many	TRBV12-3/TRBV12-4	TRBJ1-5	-	CASSTYSNQPQHF	TGTGCCAGCAGTACATATAGCAATCAGCCCCAGCATTTT
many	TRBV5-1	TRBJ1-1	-	CASSLGQFTEAFF	TGCGCCAGCAGCTTGGGTCAGTTCACTGAAGCTTTCTTT
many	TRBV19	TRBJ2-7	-	CASSMAANSLGEQYF	TGTGCCAGTAGTATGGCGGCCAACTCCCTCGGCGAGCAGTACTTC
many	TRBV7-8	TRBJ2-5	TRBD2	CASSLAQLAHETQYF	TGTGCCAGCAGCTTAGCGCAACTAGCGCATGAGACCCAGTACTTC
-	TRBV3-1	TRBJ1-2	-	CASSRPGAGYGYTF	TGTGCCAGCAGTCGACCAGGGGCGGGTTATGGCTACACCTTC
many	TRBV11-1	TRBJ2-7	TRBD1	CASSAGGAGYEQYF	TGTGCCAGCAGCGCAGGGGGCGCCGGCTACGAGCAGTACTTC
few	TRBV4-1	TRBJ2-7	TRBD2	CASSPRLAGDNEQYF	TGCGCCAGCAGCCCGCGACTAGCGGGAGACAACGAGCAGTACTTC
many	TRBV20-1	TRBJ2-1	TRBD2	CSARDTGLAAAKSFWNEQFF	TGCAGTGCTAGAGACACGGGACTAGCGGCCGCAAAGTCCTTTTGGAATGAGCAGTTCTTC
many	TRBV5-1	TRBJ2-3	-	CASRTDGSDTQYF	TGCGCCAGCAGAACGGACGGATCAGATACGCAGTATTTT
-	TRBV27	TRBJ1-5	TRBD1	CASRTGGISNQPQHF	TGTGCCAGTCGGACAGGGGGCATTAGCAATCAGCCCCAGCATTTT
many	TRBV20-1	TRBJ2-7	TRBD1	CSARDWGTGPGYEQYF	TGCAGTGCTAGAGATTGGGGGACAGGGCCGGGCTACGAGCAGTACTTC
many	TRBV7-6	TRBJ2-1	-	CASSLGSGGPEQFF	TGTGCCAGCAGCCTGGGCTCTGGTGGGCCTGAGCAGTTCTTC
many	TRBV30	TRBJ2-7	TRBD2	CAWSVRTSGAYEQYF	TGTGCCTGGAGTGTTCGGACTAGCGGCGCCTACGAGCAGTACTTC
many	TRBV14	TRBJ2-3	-	CASSQEQGTDTQYF	TGTGCCAGCAGCCAAGAGCAGGGCACAGATACGCAGTATTTT
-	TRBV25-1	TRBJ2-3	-	CASSEKYSEHPGASDTQYF	TGTGCCAGCAGTGAAAAATACTCGGAGCATCCGGGGGCGTCAGATACGCAGTATTTT
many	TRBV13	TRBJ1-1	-	CASSRTANTEAFF	TGTGCCAGCAGCAGGACAGCGAACACTGAAGCTTTCTTT
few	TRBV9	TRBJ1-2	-	CASSVDGLSGYTF	TGTGCCAGCAGCGTAGATGGGTTGTCTGGCTACACCTTC
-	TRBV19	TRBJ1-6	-	CASKEGPTKNSPLHF	TGTGCCAGTAAAGAGGGACCGACGAAAAATTCACCCCTCCACTTT
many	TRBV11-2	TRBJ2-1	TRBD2	CASSSEGLANNEQFF	TGTGCCAGCAGCTCAGAGGGACTAGCGAATAATGAGCAGTTCTTC
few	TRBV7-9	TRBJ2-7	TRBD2	CASSLRSILAGAEQYF	TGTGCCAGCAGCTTAAGGTCAATACTAGCGGGAGCCGAGCAGTACTTC
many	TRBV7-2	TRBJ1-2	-	CASRPGTAGRGYTF	TGTGCCAGCAGGCCTGGGACGGCCGGGCGTGGCTACACCTTC
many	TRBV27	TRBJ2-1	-	CASRYLGESSYNEQFF	TGTGCCAGCAGGTACTTGGGGGAAAGCTCCTACAATGAGCAGTTCTTC
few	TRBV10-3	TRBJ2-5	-	CAISVDPTAGTQYF	TGTGCCATCAGTGTGGACCCTACCGCAGGGACCCAGTACTTC
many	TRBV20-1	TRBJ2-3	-	CSASASLDSTDTQYF	TGCAGTGCTAGTGCGTCGTTGGACAGCACAGATACGCAGTATTTT
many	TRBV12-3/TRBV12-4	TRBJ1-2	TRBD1	CASHNRGHGYTF	TGTGCCAGCCATAACAGGGGCCATGGCTACACCTTC